Here is one T cell receptor (beta chain) with its context. This sample is part of a study of blood T cell repertoires in COVID-19. This table comes from immunoSEQ multiplex PCR, and its TCRdb copy is limited to in-frame clones, with some not included. In the table there are around 390,000 clones, about 87% of which are singletons. V lost 7 bases and J lost 4, with 17 bases in between. This CDR3 is 14 amino acids long. Germline values: CDR1 SGHAT, CDR2 FQNNGV. Recovered participants had two consecutive negative NP/OP PCR tests, healthcare professional clearance, or symptom resolution. Material for sequencing was PBMCs or T cells enriched from blood (not recorded which). The source of this sequence is a woman in her forties or fifties who had recovered from COVID-19. The chain is built from TRBV11-2 and TRBJ2-7, with a tentative D call TRBD2 (6 bases). The DNA for the CDR3 is TGTGCCAGCACCCCCCGACTAGATATTTACGAGCAGTACTTC. Translating gives CASTPRLDIYEQYF. Full variable domain (remainder filled in from reference TRBV11-2 and TRBJ2-7): EAGVAQSPRYKIIEKRQSVAFWCNPISGHATLYWYQQILGQGPKLLIQFQNNGVVDDSQLPKDRFSAERLKGVDSTLKIQPAKLEDSAVYLCASTPRLDIYEQYFGPGTRLTVT.